Below are 13 T cell receptor beta chains sequenced from a single sample in a study of breast tumors, draining lymph nodes, adjacent tissues. Samples came from axillary lymph nodes draining the breast cancer. MiXCR, applied by TCRdb to the multiplex PCR reads, yields one record per CDR3 protein. The data contain about 230,000 distinct CDR3 sequences, about 30% of them singletons. The sequencing input was axillary lymph node tissue. The receptors derive from a female donor with breast cancer. Some clones in this sample may be carry-over from other donors' samples.

This clonotype was recorded at least ten times. A much larger clone lies a single base off, so this may be a read error. The chain uses TRBV13 and TRBJ1-3; D remains ambiguous. CDR3 length: 14 residues. Per germline, CDR1 PRHDT and CDR2 FYEKMQ (reference sequence). The chain's CDR3 is CASSLGGGGNTIHF. The CDR3 DNA reads TGTGCCAGCAGCTTAGGAGGTGGTGGAAACACCATACATTTT.

Note on this clonotype: Sequence at one end of the junction differs from germline and may be a read error. The chain carries TRBV6-5 and TRBJ2-2, with 11 bases identical to TRBD2. The CDR3 consists of 17 residues. Germline V gene data show CDR1 as MNHEY and CDR2 as SVGAGI. The CDR3 sequence is CASSHRASGRRTGKLFF. The CDR3 DNA sequence: TGTGCCAGCAGTCACCGGGCTAGCGGGAGGAGAACCGGGAAGCTGTTTTTT.

This clonotype has ten or more counts. The chain couples TRBV6-5 to TRBJ2-1; weak D call: TRBD2 (6 bases). The V gene's germline CDR1 is MNHEY and CDR2 SVGAGI. This CDR3 has 14 amino acids. V shed 6 bases and J shed 6 bases, with 15 bases lying between them. The CDR3 is CASSLDYYPNEQFF. DNA of the CDR3: TGTGCCAGCAGCCTGGACTATTACCCCAATGAGCAGTTCTTC.

This clonotype is a singleton in its sample. An end of the junction differs from the germline gene, which may be a read error. The rearrangement links TRBV2 to TRBJ2-2, with D perhaps TRBD1 (8 bases). CDR3 length equals 14 residues. Germline lookup yields CDR1 SNHLY and CDR2 FYNNEI. The CDR3 here is CASSRGGQAGELSF. The CDR3 DNA is TGTGCCAGCAGTAGGGGGGGACAGGCCGGGGAGCTGTCTTTT.

This clonotype was counted many times. The rearrangement uses TRBV6-7 and TRBJ2-7; tentatively, D is TRBD1 (5 bases). TRBV6-7 qualifies as an ORF whose function is uncertain. The CDR3 has 15 amino acids. With 4 bases removed from V and 3 bases from J, the gap between germline ends came to 16 bases. CDR3 bases: TGTGCCAGCAGTTCACTCACGAGACAGCGCTACGAGCAGTACTTC. This encodes CASSSLTRQRYEQYF.

The sample holds many counts of this clonotype. V gene TRBV3-1 combines with J gene TRBJ2-5; 10 positions match TRBD1. With V trimmed by 3 bases and J by 0 bases, 4 bases remained unmatched. The CDR3 contains 16 residues. Germline values: CDR1 LGHDT, CDR2 YNNKEL (reference sequence). Written as DNA, the CDR3 is TGTGCCAGCAGCCATGGGGGGACAGGGGACCAAGAGACCCAGTACTTC. Its translation is CASSHGGTGDQETQYF.

In regard to this clonotype: The junction and the germline gene differ at one end; a read error may be behind it. The DNA of the CDR3 is TGTACCAGCAGCTTAGGGGCTAGCTACGAGCAGTACTTC. This translates into CTSSLGASYEQYF. This chain uses TRBV7-9 with TRBJ2-7, with D maybe TRBD1 (5 bases). The CDR3 contains 13 residues. Germline V lookup: CDR1 SEHNR, CDR2 FQNEAQ (reference sequence).

This clonotype was picked up many times. This chain connects TRBV5-6 to TRBJ2-5; no reliable D call. The germline CDR1 and CDR2 sequences are SGHDT and YYEEEE. The ends were cut back, 4 bases at V and 4 bases at J, with 14 bases in the middle. CDR3 size: 14 residues. CDR3 protein: CASSHSRDGETQYF. In DNA form, the CDR3 reads TGTGCCAGCAGCCATTCCCGAGACGGAGAGACCCAGTACTTC.

This clonotype was seen many times. The rearrangement links TRBV7-2 to TRBJ2-7; 9 bases line up with TRBD1. Per the germline V gene, CDR1 is SGHTA and CDR2 is FQGNSA. The CDR3 is made up of 14 amino acids. J gave up 2 bases and V 2 bases, and 1 base lay outside the gene matches. DNA for the CDR3: TGTGCCAGCAGCTTACGGACAGGGGCCTACGAGCAGTACTTC. Translated, it gives CASSLRTGAYEQYF.

The chain recombines TRBV10-3 with TRBJ2-7; TRBD1 is a possible D gene (6 bases). This CDR3 spans 15 amino acids. The ends were cut back, 4 bases at V and 2 bases at J, with 15 bases in the middle. The V gene's germline CDR1 is ENHRY and CDR2 SYGVKD. The DNA for the CDR3 is TGTGCCATCAGTGTCCTTGGGGGCAGCACCTACGAGCAGTACTTC. This translates into CAISVLGGSTYEQYF.

J is TRBJ1-6 and V is TRBV6-4, with unresolved D. The V end lost 9 bases, the J end lost 7 bases, and 22 bases lay between the germline ends. This CDR3 is 16 amino acids long. In germline, CDR1 is MRHNA, CDR2 SNTAGT. CDR3 coding DNA: TGTGCCAGTAAGAAGCGGGAGGGCCATGGGAATTCACCCCTCCACTTT. This codes for CASKKREGHGNSPLHF.

This clonotype was seen ten or more times. V and J are TRBV6-1 and TRBJ2-5; D might be TRBD2 (5 bases). The CDR3 is 13 residues long. CDR1 is MNHNS and CDR2 is SASEGT in the germline V gene. Trimming left V 3 bases short and J 5 bases short, with 10 bases between. CDR3 bases: TGTGCCAGCAGTGATGGCGGAGGCGAGACCCAGTACTTC. Encoded protein: CASSDGGGETQYF.

This clonotype was seen many times. The genes are TRBV6-5 and TRBJ2-5, with 7 positions matching TRBD1. The CDR3 spans 14 residues. Unmatched junction bases numbered 6, after V lost 4 bases and J lost 4 bases. Germline CDR1 is MNHEY and CDR2 is SVGAGI. The CDR3 loop reads CASSFDRVGETQYF. In nucleotides, the CDR3 is TGTGCCAGCAGTTTCGACAGGGTTGGAGAGACCCAGTACTTC.